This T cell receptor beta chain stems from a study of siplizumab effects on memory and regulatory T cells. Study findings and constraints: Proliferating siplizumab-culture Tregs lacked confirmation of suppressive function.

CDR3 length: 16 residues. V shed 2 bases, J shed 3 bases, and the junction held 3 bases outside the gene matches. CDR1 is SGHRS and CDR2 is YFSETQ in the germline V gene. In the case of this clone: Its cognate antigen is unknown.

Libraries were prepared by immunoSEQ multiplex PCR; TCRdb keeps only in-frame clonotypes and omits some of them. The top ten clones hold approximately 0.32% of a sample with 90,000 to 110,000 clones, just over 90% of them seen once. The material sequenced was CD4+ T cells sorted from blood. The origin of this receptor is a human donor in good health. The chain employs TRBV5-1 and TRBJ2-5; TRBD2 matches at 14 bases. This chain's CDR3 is CASSLPGLAGEETQYF. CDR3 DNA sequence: TGCGCCAGCAGCTTACCGGGACTAGCGGGGGAAGAGACCCAGTACTTC. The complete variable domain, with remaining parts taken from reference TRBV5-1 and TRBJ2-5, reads KAGVTQTPRYLIKTRGQQVTLSCSPISGHRSVSWYQQTPGQGLQFLFEYFSETQRNKGNFPGRFSGRQFSNSRSEMNVSTLELGDSALYLCASSLPGLAGEETQYFGPGTRLLVL.